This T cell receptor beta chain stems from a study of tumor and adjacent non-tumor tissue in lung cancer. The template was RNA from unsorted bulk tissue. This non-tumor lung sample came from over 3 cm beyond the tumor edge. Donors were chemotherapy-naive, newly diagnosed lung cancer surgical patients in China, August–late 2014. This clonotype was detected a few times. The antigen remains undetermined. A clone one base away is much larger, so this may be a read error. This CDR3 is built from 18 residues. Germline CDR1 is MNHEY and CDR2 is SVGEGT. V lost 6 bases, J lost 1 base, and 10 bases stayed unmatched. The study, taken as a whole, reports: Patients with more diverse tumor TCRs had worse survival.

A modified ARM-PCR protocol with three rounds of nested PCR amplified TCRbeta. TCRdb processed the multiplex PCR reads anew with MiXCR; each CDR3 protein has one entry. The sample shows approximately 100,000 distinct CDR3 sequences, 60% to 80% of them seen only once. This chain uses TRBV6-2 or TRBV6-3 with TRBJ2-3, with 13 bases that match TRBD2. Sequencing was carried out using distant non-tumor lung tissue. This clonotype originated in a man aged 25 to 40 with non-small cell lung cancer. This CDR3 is CASRPIGTSGIRTDTQYF. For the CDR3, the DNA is TGTGCCAGCAGGCCAATTGGGACTAGCGGGATTCGCACAGATACGCAGTATTTT.